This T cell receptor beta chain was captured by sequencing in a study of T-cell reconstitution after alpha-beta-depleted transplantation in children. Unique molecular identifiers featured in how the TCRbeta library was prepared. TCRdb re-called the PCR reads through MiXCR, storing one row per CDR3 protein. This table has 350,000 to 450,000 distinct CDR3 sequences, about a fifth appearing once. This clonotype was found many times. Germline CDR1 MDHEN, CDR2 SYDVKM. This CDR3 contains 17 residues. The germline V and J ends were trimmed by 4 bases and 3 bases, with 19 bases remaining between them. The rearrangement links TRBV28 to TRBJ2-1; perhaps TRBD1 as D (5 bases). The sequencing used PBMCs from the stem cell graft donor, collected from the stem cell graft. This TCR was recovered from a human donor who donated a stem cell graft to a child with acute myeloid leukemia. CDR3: CASSWSLGAANYNEQFF. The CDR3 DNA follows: TGTGCCAGCAGTTGGAGCCTTGGGGCAGCAAACTACAATGAGCAGTTCTTC.